These T cell receptor beta chains were read from a single sample in a study of T cells in Graves' hyperthyroidism and ophthalmopathy. TCRdb fed the multiplex PCR reads into MiXCR, producing one record per CDR3 protein. Seen here are 500,000 to 550,000 distinct CDR3 sequences, around 21% observed once, and the top ten hold approximately 26%. The sequenced material came from blood. The receptors derive from a man between 18 and 29 years old with Graves' hyperthyroidism. The CDR3 runs from the conserved cysteine through the conserved F or W. A D gene is named only where the DNA matches it firmly. Not all rows give a size; the values are once, few, many and, for expanded clones, a class.

j_call,clone_size,v_call,d_call,cdr3_aa,cdr3_nt
TRBJ1-1,few,TRBV20-1,-,CSARRQANTEAFF,TGCAGTGCTAGACGGCAGGCCAACACTGAAGCTTTCTTT
TRBJ1-1,-,TRBV12-3/TRBV12-4,-,CASRTRGASFF,TGTGCCAGCAGGACGAGGGGGGCATCTTTCTTT
TRBJ2-7,many,TRBV5-1,TRBD2,CASSRGGAPSYEQYF,TGCGCCAGCAGCCGGGGGGGTGCACCTTCCTACGAGCAGTACTTC
TRBJ1-5,few,TRBV20-1,-,CSARPPGYSNQPQHF,TGCAGTGCTAGGCCCCCGGGGTATAGCAATCAGCCCCAGCATTTT
TRBJ1-2,-,TRBV6-5,-,CASSSSRGNYYGYTF,TGTGCCAGCAGTTCCTCCAGAGGCAATTACTATGGCTACACCTTC
TRBJ2-2,-,TRBV20-1,TRBD2,CSAPSLGRGEGTGELFF,TGCAGTGCTCCCTCCCTGGGGAGAGGGGAGGGAACCGGGGAGCTGTTTTTT
TRBJ1-1,many,TRBV30,-,CAWSVLRVGSEAFF,TGTGCCTGGAGTGTACTACGAGTGGGAAGTGAAGCTTTCTTT
TRBJ2-7,few,TRBV4-1,TRBD1,CASSQAQGARYEQYF,TGCGCCAGCAGCCAAGCACAGGGGGCGAGGTACGAGCAGTACTTC
TRBJ1-4,-,TRBV12-5,-,CASGLVHGGVSGEKLFF,TGTGCTAGTGGTTTGGTACATGGCGGCGTCTCGGGTGAAAAACTGTTTTTT
TRBJ2-7,-,TRBV7-8,-,CASSAGSWVTYEQYF,TGTGCCAGCAGCGCCGGCAGTTGGGTAACCTACGAGCAGTACTTC
TRBJ2-1,-,TRBV6-2/TRBV6-3,-,CASRTGPPYNEQFF,TGTGCCAGCAGAACCGGGCCCCCCTACAATGAGCAGTTCTTC
TRBJ1-2,many,TRBV20-1,-,CSARDSPTYGYTF,TGCAGTGCTAGAGATTCCCCTACCTATGGCTACACCTTC